Included here is one T cell receptor (beta chain) sequence, with context. The sample is drawn from a study of monozygotic twins with inflammatory bowel disease. For both chains, the TCRalpha and TCRbeta cDNA went through two nested PCRs of about 15 and 9 cycles. Each CDR3 protein gets one entry in TCRdb, which reprocessed the 5' RACE reads and gives no DNA. Here the sample table reports about 160,000 distinct CDR3 sequences. There are 13 residues in the CDR3. Germline V lookup: CDR1 SGHDT, CDR2 YYEEEE. T cells were not sorted, and total RNA was isolated straight from whole blood. The V call is TRBV5-6, the J call TRBJ2-5. Input material: blood. This clonotype was sampled from a human donor with ulcerative colitis or Crohn's disease, or a healthy co-twin of an affected twin (not recorded which). CDR3 region: CASSLVRQETQYF.